A single sample gave rise to the 10 T cell receptor beta chains below, sequenced in a study of T cell changes during pregnancy in multiple sclerosis. Some clones are missing from TCRdb's copy, which holds only in-frame ones; the method was immunoSEQ multiplex PCR. The repertoire holds roughly 49,000 clones, with roughly 93% as singletons. The sequencing here drew on CD8+ T cells from peripheral blood mononuclear cells, taken after pregnancy. The receptors originated from a female donor with multiple sclerosis, enrolled in a pregnancy study.

The rearrangement links TRBV30 to TRBJ1-4, with D hard to call. CDR3 length: 15 amino acids. V was trimmed by 0 bases and J by 7 bases, leaving 15 bases between them. Looked up from germline, CDR1 is GTSNPN and CDR2 is SVGIG (reference sequence). The CDR3 region has the DNA TGTGCCTGGAGTGTATTCACCGGGTCGAGTGAAAAACTGTTTTTT. This gives the protein CAWSVFTGSSEKLFF. The full variable domain, its missing parts supplied by reference TRBV30 and TRBJ1-4, is SQTIHQWPATLVQPVGSPLSLECTVEGTSNPNLYWYRQAAGRGLQLLFYSVGIGQISSEVPQNLSASRPQDRQFILSSKKLLLSDSGFYLCAWSVFTGSSEKLFFGSGTQLSVL.

The genes are TRBV25-1 and TRBJ2-7, with 9 nucleotides matching TRBD1. CDR1 is MGHDK, CDR2 SYGVNS, per germline. The V gene end was trimmed by 3 bases and the J gene end by 5 bases; junction bases not matched to a gene: 5. CDR3 length: 14 residues. The CDR3 protein is CASSETGGGNEQYF. The DNA for the CDR3 is TGTGCCAGCAGTGAGACAGGGGGGGGCAACGAGCAGTACTTC.

The chain carries TRBV6-5 and TRBJ2-1, with D maybe TRBD2 (6 bases). Germline values: CDR1 MNHEY, CDR2 SVGAGI. V lost 6 bases, J lost 4 bases, and 10 bases lay in between. The CDR3 is made up of 13 amino acids. The CDR3 DNA follows: TGTGCCAGCAGCCCCGGGGGATACAATGAGCAGTTCTTC. Encoded protein: CASSPGGYNEQFF.

This sequence joins TRBV13 and TRBJ2-5, with TRBD2 matching 11 bases. The CDR3 covers 16 residues. Looked up from germline, CDR1 is PRHDT and CDR2 is FYEKMQ (reference sequence). J gave up 5 bases and V 2 bases, and 7 bases lay outside the gene matches. CDR3 protein: CASSLLTSGDRETQYF. CDR3 sequence (DNA): TGTGCCAGCAGCTTACTGACTAGCGGGGATCGCGAGACCCAGTACTTC.

The chain combines TRBV4-1 with TRBJ1-1; unclear D gene. CDR3 length: 15 residues. V was clipped by 4 bases and J by 8 bases, with 20 bases between them. Germline assignment: CDR1 MGHRA and CDR2 YSYEKL. CDR3 protein: CASSPFVGGGNEAFF. The CDR3 DNA is TGCGCCAGCAGCCCTTTTGTTGGAGGAGGGAACGAAGCTTTCTTT.

The V call is TRBV27, the J call TRBJ1-5, with a tentative D call TRBD1 (6 bases). This CDR3 contains 14 residues. V was trimmed by 5 bases and J by 11 bases, leaving 19 bases between them. The germline V gene has CDR1 MNHEY and CDR2 SMNVEV (reference sequence). CDR3 nucleotide sequence: TGTGCCAGCAGTCCGACAGGTTCTCAATCGTCCCAGCATTTT. This gives the protein CASSPTGSQSSQHF.

The chain joins TRBV4-3 to TRBJ2-7; 7 bases align to TRBD2. This CDR3 spans 14 amino acids. The V gene end was trimmed by 3 bases and the J gene end by 4 bases; junction bases not matched to a gene: 6. Germline V CDR1 and CDR2: LGHNA, YSLEER. Here the CDR3 reads CASSQGRGVYEQYF. CDR3 DNA: TGCGCCAGCAGCCAGGGCCGGGGGGTGTACGAGCAGTACTTC.

The chain couples TRBV7-8 to TRBJ2-1; 9 positions agree with TRBD1. In germline, CDR1 is SGHVS, CDR2 FQNEAQ. Trimming took 6 bases from V and 10 from J; bases not matched to a gene: 13. The CDR3 is 15 residues long. Here the CDR3 DNA reads TGTGCCAGCAGTCCCACACCTGGACAGGGGTGGGAGCAGTTCTTC. The encoded protein is CASSPTPGQGWEQFF.

The chain carries TRBV19 and TRBJ1-5, with TRBD1 matching 11 bases. The CDR3 spans 18 residues. Germline V gives CDR1 LNHDA, CDR2 SQIVND (reference sequence). With V trimmed by 7 bases and J by 0 bases, 11 bases remained unmatched. The CDR3 protein is CASTDWDRGEPSNQPQHF. In nucleotides, the CDR3 is TGTGCCAGTACCGATTGGGACAGGGGGGAACCTAGCAATCAGCCCCAGCATTTT.

A single count supports this clone. This chain uses TRBV27 with TRBJ2-7, with TRBD2 matching 9 bases. This CDR3 has 17 amino acids. Looked up from germline, CDR1 is MNHEY and CDR2 is SMNVEV (reference sequence). J was trimmed by 2 bases and V by 2 bases; bases with no gene match: 10. Here the CDR3 DNA reads TGTGCCAGCAGTTTAGTTTCGGCTAGCGGGAAACCCTACGAGCAGTACTTC. Encoded protein: CASSLVSASGKPYEQYF.